This T cell receptor (beta chain) comes out of a study of blood T cell repertoires in COVID-19. Across the study: PBMCs, B-cell-depleted T cells, or T cells provided the cDNA or gDNA that made up the material.

Original processing notes: Reference gene primer amplification yielded estimated nucleated cell counts. Profiling relied on immunoSEQ multiplex PCR, and the TCRdb table lists in-frame clones only, not all of them. V and J calls and clone size are as listed in that table; D and trimming were resolved from the DNA. The sample consists of some 86,000 clones, 70% to 90% of them appearing once. The CDR3 loop spans 15 amino acids. Trimming shortened V by 5 bases and J by 2 bases, and 15 bases separated the two germline ends. Germline V gives CDR1 SEHNR, CDR2 FQNEAQ (reference sequence). Sequencing used peripheral blood. The clonotype comes from an older woman with acute or convalescent COVID-19. The chain employs TRBV7-9 and TRBJ2-5; a weak D match, TRBD1 (6 bases). The CDR3 sequence is CASSPSGQRQETQYF. The CDR3 DNA sequence: TGTGCCAGCAGCCCATCAGGACAGCGTCAAGAGACCCAGTACTTC.